Listed below are T cell receptor beta chains from one sample, sequenced in a study of T cell responses to AZD1222 COVID-19 vaccine. Clones were sequenced by immunoSEQ multiplex PCR, and TCRdb holds only the in-frame ones, with some missing. The sample has 140,000 to 150,000 clones; roughly 91% are singletons. Sequenced material: peripheral blood, taken on day 0 of AZD1222 vaccination. These receptors all come from an adult in good health. Both conserved end residues are trimmed from each CDR3. The order of the fields is J gene, V gene, clone size, CDR3 protein. Clone size is not always given. Where it is, it says once, few, many or a class for expanded clones.

TRBJ2-3 | TRBV5-1 | NA | ASSPGTSGITDTQY
TRBJ2-1 | TRBV4-1 | once | ASSQLVYREQF
TRBJ2-7 | TRBV6-5 | once | ASRGAGASYEQY
TRBJ2-3 | TRBV2 | NA | ASSGRRGGTDTQY
TRBJ1-5 | TRBV24-1 | NA | ATRQGTGPQH
TRBJ2-1 | TRBV6-6 | NA | ASSYGTQSYNEQF
TRBJ1-5 | TRBV5-1 | NA | ASSLAGRLNQPQH
TRBJ2-5 | TRBV2 | NA | ASSEIGTSGRTQY
TRBJ1-2 | TRBV3-1/TRBV3-2 | NA | ASSQDLAARGYT
TRBJ2-7 | TRBV5-4 | NA | ASSLAVGPYEQY
TRBJ1-1 | TRBV10-3 | NA | AISGDSSAF
TRBJ2-2 | TRBV3-1/TRBV3-2 | NA | ASRDRGNPGELF
TRBJ2-7 | TRBV6-5 | NA | ASSHPGQGSEQY
TRBJ1-2 | TRBV5-1 | once | ASSLFQGGYGYT
TRBJ1-5 | TRBV5-5 | NA | ASRRTADNQPQH
TRBJ1-1 | TRBV10-3 | NA | ATRVGAQEGYTEAF
TRBJ1-1 | TRBV13 | NA | ASSTRDMNTEAF
TRBJ2-5 | TRBV7-8 | NA | ASAGGVRETQY
TRBJ2-5 | TRBV5-1 | NA | ASSLAPGQGAEETQY
TRBJ1-1 | TRBV6-5 | NA | ASRDSVLLNTEAF
TRBJ2-5 | TRBV5-4 | NA | ASSLGTGAGGETQY
TRBJ1-1 | TRBV19 | NA | ASGGQGTPWGTEAF
TRBJ2-1 | TRBV27 | once | ASSSYASYNEQF
TRBJ1-4 | TRBV29-1 | NA | SVRRTDSLEKLF
TRBJ1-2 | TRBV7-9 | NA | ASSPEGAANYGYT
TRBJ2-2 | TRBV3-1/TRBV3-2 | NA | ASSQSKLAGATGELF
TRBJ2-5 | TRBV5-8 | NA | ASSPGQGRETQY
TRBJ2-7 | TRBV2 | NA | ASSEMQGYEQY
TRBJ1-2 | TRBV19 | NA | ASSGTWLDRGRGYT
TRBJ2-7 | TRBV5-6 | NA | ASSFFEGRGYEQY
TRBJ1-3 | TRBV27 | NA | ASSPSGTAGNTIY
TRBJ1-1 | TRBV6-5 | NA | ASSYGGQLNTEAF
TRBJ2-3 | TRBV5-4 | NA | ASSQDRGQGTQY
TRBJ2-2 | TRBV5-1 | once | ASSLRTSGDTGELF
TRBJ2-7 | TRBV5-5 | NA | ASSSSTGTGSYEQY
TRBJ1-5 | TRBV20-1 | NA | SASSRRRAGNQPQH
TRBJ2-2 | TRBV4-2 | NA | ASSQESRTGEITGELF
TRBJ1-6 | TRBV7-9 | NA | ASSLVGVGNSPLH
TRBJ2-1 | TRBV11-2 | once | ASNMGSGGAGEQF
TRBJ1-2 | TRBV5-8 | few | ASSFRGYGYT
TRBJ2-5 | TRBV27 | once | ASRPLSGEGETQY
TRBJ2-7 | TRBV7-2 | NA | ASSLIPAVYEQY
TRBJ2-2 | TRBV7-3 | NA | ASSSRDASTGELF
TRBJ1-3 | TRBV6-5 | once | ASSYGNSGNTIY
TRBJ2-3 | TRBV5-6 | NA | ASSRDRVLRLQY
TRBJ1-6 | TRBV19 | few | ASSTPGVDNSPLH
TRBJ1-6 | TRBV6-5 | once | ASSYSASSYNSPLH